The 2 T cell receptor beta chains listed next were all sequenced from one sample in a study of monozygotic twins with inflammatory bowel disease (dated by TCRdb to about 2019). The library was obtained by 5' RACE. The run used an Illumina HiSeq 2500. The reads went through TCRdb reprocessing, and each CDR3 protein sequence gets one entry with no DNA. The sample's records list 110,000 to 150,000 distinct CDR3 sequences. The ten top clones hold over 1% of the sample. Specimen: blood. The receptors originated from a human donor with ulcerative colitis or Crohn's disease, or a healthy co-twin of an affected twin (not recorded which).

The genes are TRBV3-1 and TRBJ1-5; TCRdb returns TRBD1, unconfirmable since there is no DNA. The CDR3 extends over 14 amino acids. Per germline, CDR1 LGHDT and CDR2 YNNKEL (reference sequence). CDR3 in amino acids: CASSQGTGGQPQHF.

The gene calls are TRBV6-1 and TRBJ2-7; TCRdb's assignment of TRBD2 cannot be checked, as there is no DNA. The CDR3 runs 13 residues. Germline CDR1 is MNHNS and CDR2 is SASEGT. CDR3 in amino acids: CASRGDGTPGRYF.